This T cell receptor (beta chain) was identified during a study of vaccination effects on CD4 cells after COVID-19. Regarding the study as a whole: Marked clonal contraction was seen late after vaccination (in both infection- and vaccine-induced clones). Healthy vaccinees' vaccine-induced clones included only 1 of 255 cross-reacting with common cold coronaviruses.

TCRdb's copy holds only in-frame clones and misses some; the assay was immunoSEQ multiplex PCR. The sample shows over 55,000 clones, roughly 76% of them seen only once. ViraFEST expansion of antigen-specific CD4+ T cells with viral peptide pools preceded sequencing. With 10 days of culture completed, CD4+ T cells were isolated. According to the study, vaccine recipients showed no prior SARS-CoV-2 infection and negative nucleocapsid antibodies. As for this clone: What it recognizes is unknown.

The sequenced sample was CD4+ T cells from PBMCs cultured with HCoV-229E spike peptides, obtained before COVID-19 vaccination. This receptor was taken from a human donor who received a COVID-19 vaccine.

The CDR3: CASFLPRQGGYGYTF. Written as DNA, the CDR3 is TGTGCCAGCTTCCTCCCTCGACAGGGAGGTTATGGCTACACCTTC. The V call is TRBV6-6, the J call TRBJ1-2; 7 bases agree with TRBD1. Per the germline V gene, CDR1 is MNHNY and CDR2 is SVGAGI (reference sequence). This CDR3 contains 15 residues. V lost 8 bases, J lost 5 bases, and 14 bases stayed unmatched.